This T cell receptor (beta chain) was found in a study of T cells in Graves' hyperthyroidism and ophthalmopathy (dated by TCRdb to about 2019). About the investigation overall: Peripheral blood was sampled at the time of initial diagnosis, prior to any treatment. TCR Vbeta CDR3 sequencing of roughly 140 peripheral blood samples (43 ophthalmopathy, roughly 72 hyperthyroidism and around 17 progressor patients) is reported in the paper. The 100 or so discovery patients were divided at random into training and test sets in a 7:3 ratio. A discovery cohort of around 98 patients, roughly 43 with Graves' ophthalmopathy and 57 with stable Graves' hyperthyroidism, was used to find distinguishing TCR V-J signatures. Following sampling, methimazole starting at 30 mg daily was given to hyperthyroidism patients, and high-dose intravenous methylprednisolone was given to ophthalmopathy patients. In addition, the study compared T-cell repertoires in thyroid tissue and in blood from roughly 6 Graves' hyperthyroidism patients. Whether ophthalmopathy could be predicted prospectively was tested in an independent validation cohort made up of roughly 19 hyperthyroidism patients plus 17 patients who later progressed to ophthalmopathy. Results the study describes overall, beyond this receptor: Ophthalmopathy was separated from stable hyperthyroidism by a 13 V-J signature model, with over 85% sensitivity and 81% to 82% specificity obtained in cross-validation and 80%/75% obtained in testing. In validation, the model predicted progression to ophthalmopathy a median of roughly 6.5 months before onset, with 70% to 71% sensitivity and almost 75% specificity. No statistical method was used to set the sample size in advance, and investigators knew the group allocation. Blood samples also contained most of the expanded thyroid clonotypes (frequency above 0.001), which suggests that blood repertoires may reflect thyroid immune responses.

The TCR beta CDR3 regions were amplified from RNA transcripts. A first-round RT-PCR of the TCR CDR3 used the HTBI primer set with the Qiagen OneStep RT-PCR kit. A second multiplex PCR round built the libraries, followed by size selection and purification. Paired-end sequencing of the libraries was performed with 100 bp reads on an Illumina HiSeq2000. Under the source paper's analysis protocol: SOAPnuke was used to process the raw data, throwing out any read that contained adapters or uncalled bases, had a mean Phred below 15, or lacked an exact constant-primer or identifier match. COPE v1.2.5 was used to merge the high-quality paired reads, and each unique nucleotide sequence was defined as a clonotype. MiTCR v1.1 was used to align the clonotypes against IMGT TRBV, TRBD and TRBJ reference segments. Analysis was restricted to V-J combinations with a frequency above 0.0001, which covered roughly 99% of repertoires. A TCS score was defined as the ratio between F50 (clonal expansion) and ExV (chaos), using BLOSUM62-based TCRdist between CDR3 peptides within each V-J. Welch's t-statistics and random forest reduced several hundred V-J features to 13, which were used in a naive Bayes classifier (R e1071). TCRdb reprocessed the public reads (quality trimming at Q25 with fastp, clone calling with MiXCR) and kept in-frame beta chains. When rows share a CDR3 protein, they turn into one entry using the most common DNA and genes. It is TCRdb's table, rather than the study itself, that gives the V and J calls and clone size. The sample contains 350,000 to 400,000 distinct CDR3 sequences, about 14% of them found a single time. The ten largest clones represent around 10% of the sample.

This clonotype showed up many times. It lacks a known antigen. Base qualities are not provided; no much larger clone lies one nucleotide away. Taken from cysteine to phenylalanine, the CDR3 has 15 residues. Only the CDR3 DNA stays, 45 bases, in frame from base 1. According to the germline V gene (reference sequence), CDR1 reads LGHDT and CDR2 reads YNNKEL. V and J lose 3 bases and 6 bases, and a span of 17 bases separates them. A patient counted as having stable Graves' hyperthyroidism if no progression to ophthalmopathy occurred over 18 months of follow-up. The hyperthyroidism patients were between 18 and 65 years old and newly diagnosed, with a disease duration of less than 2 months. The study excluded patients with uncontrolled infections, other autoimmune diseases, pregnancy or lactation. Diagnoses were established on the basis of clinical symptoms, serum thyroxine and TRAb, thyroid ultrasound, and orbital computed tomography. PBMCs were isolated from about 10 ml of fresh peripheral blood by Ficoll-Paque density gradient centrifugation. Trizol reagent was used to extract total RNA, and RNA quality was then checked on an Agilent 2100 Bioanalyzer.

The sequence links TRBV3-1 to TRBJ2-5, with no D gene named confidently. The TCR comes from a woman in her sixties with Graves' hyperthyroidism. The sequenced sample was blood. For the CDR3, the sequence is CASSHGFELRKTQYF. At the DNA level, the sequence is TGTGCCAGCAGCCATGGGTTTGAGTTAAGGAAGACCCAGTACTTC.